These 5 T cell receptor beta chains share one sample of origin, sequenced in a study of T cell responses to AZD1222 COVID-19 vaccine. Some clones are missing from TCRdb's copy, which holds only in-frame ones; the method was immunoSEQ multiplex PCR. The table includes more than 110,000 clones, 93% detected once. The material sequenced was peripheral blood, taken on day 0 of AZD1222 vaccination. These TCRs come from an adult in good health.

The rearrangement links TRBV5-4 to TRBJ1-1; a possible D gene is TRBD1 (5 bases). V gave up 4 bases and J gave up 7 bases, with 14 bases separating them. The CDR3 is made up of 13 amino acids. CDR1 and CDR2 (germline): SGHNT, YYREEE (reference sequence). For the CDR3, the DNA is TGTGCCAGCAGCCTGCCTGGGGCCGGTGAAGCTTTCTTT. Translated: CASSLPGAGEAFF.

The rearrangement joins TRBV25-1 to TRBJ2-1, with a weak D call TRBD2 (7 bases). The V gene lost 4 bases and the J gene lost 5 bases, with 18 bases spanning the gap. The CDR3 contains 16 residues. Germline-derived CDR1 and CDR2 are MGHDK and SYGVNS. CDR3 nucleotides: TGTGCCAGCAGTGGCCAGGGAGGGGGTTTGGACAATGAGCAGTTCTTC. Protein product: CASSGQGGGLDNEQFF.

V gene TRBV2 combines with J gene TRBJ2-7; D gene unclear. The CDR3 sequence is 16 residues long. Per germline, CDR1 SNHLY and CDR2 FYNNEI. The germline V and J ends were trimmed by 2 bases and 3 bases, with 17 bases remaining between them. CDR3 in DNA: TGTGCCAGCAGTGAACAACCGGGTCCACAATACTACGAGCAGTACTTC. This gives the protein CASSEQPGPQYYEQYF.

The chain combines TRBV6-6 with TRBJ1-2; D is uncertain. This CDR3 spans 14 amino acids. Trimming took 1 base from V and 3 from J, leaving 9 bases between them. Germline CDR1 reads MNHNY; CDR2 reads SVGAGI (reference sequence). The CDR3 region is CASSYYESYYGYTF. The DNA of the CDR3 is TGTGCCAGCAGTTACTATGAGAGCTACTATGGCTACACCTTC.

The chain carries TRBV9 and TRBJ2-1, with 9 nucleotides matching TRBD1. V lost 4 bases, J lost 5 bases, and 16 bases stayed unmatched. In germline, CDR1 is SGDLS, CDR2 YYNGEE. The CDR3 has 18 residues. This chain's CDR3 is CASSSNYLTGTGNNEQFF. The CDR3 DNA reads as TGTGCCAGCAGCTCCAACTACCTGACCGGGACAGGGAACAATGAGCAGTTCTTC.